This TCR beta chain was recovered during a study of blood T cell repertoires in COVID-19. Study-level background: From the United States, Italy and Spain came samples of acute and convalescent COVID-19. PBMCs, B-cell-depleted T cells, or T cells provided the cDNA or gDNA that made up the material.

TCRdb's table, derived via immunoSEQ multiplex PCR, lists solely in-frame clones and lacks some. The table shows about 350,000 clones, with about 92% occurring only once. The V gene's germline CDR1 is SGHTA and CDR2 FQGNSA. Trimming removed 9 bases from V and 0 bases from J, with 12 bases in between. The CDR3 runs 14 residues. The Seattle patients, enrolled during active infection, were followed longitudinally. Sequencing was done on a sample of peripheral blood. The clonotype comes from a woman aged 55-69 years with COVID-19, enrolled during active disease. The chain combines TRBV7-2 with TRBJ1-3; D gene uncertain. For the CDR3, the DNA is TGTGCCAGTAGATCACCTAGCTCTGGAAACACCATATATTTT. This codes for CASRSPSSGNTIYF.